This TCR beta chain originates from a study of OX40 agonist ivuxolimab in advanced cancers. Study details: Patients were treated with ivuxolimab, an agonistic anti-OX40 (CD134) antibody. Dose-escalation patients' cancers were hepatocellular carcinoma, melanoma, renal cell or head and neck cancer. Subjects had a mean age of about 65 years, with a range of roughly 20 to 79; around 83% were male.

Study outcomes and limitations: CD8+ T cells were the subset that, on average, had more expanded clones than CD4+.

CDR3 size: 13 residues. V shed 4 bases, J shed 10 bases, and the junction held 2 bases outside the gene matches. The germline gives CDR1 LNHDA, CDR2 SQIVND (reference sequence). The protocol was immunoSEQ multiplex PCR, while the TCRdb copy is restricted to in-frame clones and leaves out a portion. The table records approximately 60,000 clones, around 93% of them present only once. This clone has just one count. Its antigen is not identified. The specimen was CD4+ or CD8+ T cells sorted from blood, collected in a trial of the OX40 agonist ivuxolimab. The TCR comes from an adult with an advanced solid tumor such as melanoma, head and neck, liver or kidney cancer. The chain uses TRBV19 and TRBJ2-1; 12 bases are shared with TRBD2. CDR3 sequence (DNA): TGTGCCAGTAGTAGCCTAGCGGGAGGGGAGCAGTTCTTC. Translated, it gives CASSSLAGGEQFF.